The 28 T cell receptor beta chains reported below all come from one sample, sequenced in a study of OX40 agonist ivuxolimab in advanced cancers. TCRdb's table, derived via immunoSEQ multiplex PCR, lists solely in-frame clones and lacks some. Of roughly 64,000 clones detected, about 88% appear once; the ten largest clones hold 2.1%. Sequencing was performed on CD4+ or CD8+ T cells sorted from blood, taken in a trial of the OX40 agonist ivuxolimab. These receptor sequences come from an adult with an advanced solid tumor such as melanoma, head and neck, liver or kidney cancer.

The chain combines TRBV11-3 with TRBJ2-6, with unresolved D. This CDR3 is built from 15 residues. The germline CDR1 and CDR2 sequences are SGHNT and YENEEA. V lost 1 base and J lost 0, with 4 bases in between. Written as DNA, the CDR3 is TGTGCCAGCAGCTTAGTCCACTCTGGGGCCAACGTCCTGACTTTC. This sequence encodes CASSLVHSGANVLTF.

The chain links TRBV29-1 to TRBJ2-1; D is unresolved. Per the germline V gene, CDR1 is SQVTM and CDR2 is ANQGSEA. Trimming pared 3 bases from V and 3 bases from J, leaving 12 bases between. This CDR3 has 14 residues. CDR3 sequence (DNA): TGCAGCGTTGACGGTTCGGCGGACTACAATGAGCAGTTCTTC. Translating gives CSVDGSADYNEQFF.

The gene calls are TRBV6-1 and TRBJ2-7, with D possibly matching TRBD2 (6 bases). The CDR3 has 13 amino acids. Between the trimmed V and J ends, which lost 2 bases and 2 bases, there was a span of 7 bases. Germline V gene data show CDR1 as MNHNS and CDR2 as SASEGT. CDR3 residues: CASSERGTYEQYF. CDR3 nucleotide sequence: TGTGCCAGCAGTGAACGGGGGACCTACGAGCAGTACTTC.

The chain uses TRBV4-1 and TRBJ2-7; D possibly corresponds to TRBD2 (5 bases). Germline V gives CDR1 MGHRA, CDR2 YSYEKL. The V gene lost 6 bases and the J gene lost 6 bases, with 24 bases spanning the gap. This CDR3 has 16 amino acids. CDR3 coding DNA: TGCGCCAGCAGACCGGGTTTGGGAGATCCCAGCGGCGAGCAGTACTTC. This translates into CASRPGLGDPSGEQYF.

The J gene is TRBJ1-5, the V gene TRBV6-1; 7 bases are shared with TRBD1. The CDR3 contains 15 residues. V was clipped by 7 bases and J by 2 bases; unmatched bases: 8. The germline V gene encodes CDR1 MNHNS and CDR2 SASEGT. The CDR3 spells CASTRQGSGNQPQHF. Written as DNA, the CDR3 is TGTGCCAGCACCCGACAGGGTTCCGGCAATCAGCCCCAGCATTTT.

V is TRBV27 and J is TRBJ2-1; maybe TRBD2 (5 bases). V lost 5 bases and J 0 bases, leaving 11 bases between the germline ends. Per the germline V gene, CDR1 is MNHEY and CDR2 is SMNVEV (reference sequence). The CDR3 is 15 amino acids. The CDR3: CASSLLASSYNEQFF. CDR3 nucleotide sequence: TGTGCCAGCAGTCTCCTAGCAAGCTCCTACAATGAGCAGTTCTTC.

This clone was observed a few times. V gene TRBV2 combines with J gene TRBJ1-2; 7 positions agree with TRBD1. The CDR3 consists of 13 residues. The ends lost 5 bases at V and 8 bases at J; junction bases unmatched: 8. The germline gives CDR1 SNHLY, CDR2 FYNNEI. DNA of the CDR3: TGTGCCAGCAGTCGGGACAGCCAAGGAGGCTACACCTTC. Translated, it gives CASSRDSQGGYTF.

The chain has TRBV6-4 and TRBJ2-7; 12 bases are a match to TRBD2. This CDR3 has 14 residues. The junction had 5 bases not matched to a gene; V was cut back by 5 bases and J by 6 bases. Germline CDR1 and CDR2: MRHNA and SNTAGT. The CDR3 loop is CASSRLAGVGEQYF. The CDR3 DNA reads as TGTGCCAGCAGTAGACTAGCGGGAGTGGGCGAGCAGTACTTC.

The rearrangement joins TRBV30 to TRBJ2-7; 8 bases are shared with TRBD2. V was clipped by 2 bases and J by 3 bases; unmatched bases: 12. The CDR3 totals 16 residues. From germline, CDR1 is GTSNPN and CDR2 SVGIG (reference sequence). This CDR3 is CAWSRPGTSSIYEQYF. CDR3 nucleotide sequence: TGTGCCTGGAGTCGGCCCGGGACTAGTTCGATCTACGAGCAGTACTTC.

The V gene is TRBV20-1, the J gene TRBJ2-5; D unresolved. This CDR3 spans 11 amino acids. Between the trimmed V and J ends, which lost 6 bases and 1 base, there was a span of 6 bases. The V gene's germline CDR1 is DFQATT and CDR2 SNEGSKA (reference sequence). The CDR3 sequence: CSAGRQETQYF. As DNA, the CDR3 is TGCAGTGCCGGCCGCCAAGAGACCCAGTACTTC.

J is TRBJ2-5 and V is TRBV5-4; TRBD1 aligns across 7 bases. V lost 4 bases to trimming and J lost 5 bases; unmatched junction nucleotides: 11. The CDR3 runs to 15 residues. The germline V gene encodes CDR1 SGHNT and CDR2 YYREEE (reference sequence). CDR3: CASSNDRVVVETQYF. CDR3 coding DNA: TGTGCCAGCAGCAATGACAGGGTAGTTGTGGAGACCCAGTACTTC.

The chain has TRBV10-3 and TRBJ2-2, with a weak D call TRBD1 (6 bases). The germline V gene has CDR1 ENHRY and CDR2 SYGVKD. Trimming cost V 8 bases and J 3 bases, with 19 bases left between them. CDR3 size: 16 residues. The CDR3 here is CAICPGTTSHTGELFF. The DNA of the CDR3 is TGTGCCATCTGCCCCGGGACAACTTCCCACACCGGGGAGCTGTTTTTT.

The chain links TRBV15 to TRBJ1-1; D not resolved. Germline CDR1 reads LNHNV; CDR2 reads YYDKDF (reference sequence). This CDR3 is 15 amino acids long. V was cut by 0 bases and J by 2 bases, with 10 bases left in between. The chain's CDR3 is CATSRDRGFNTEAFF. The CDR3, as DNA: TGTGCCACCAGCAGAGATCGGGGATTTAACACTGAAGCTTTCTTT.

The chain links TRBV28 to TRBJ1-2; no reliable D call. Per germline, CDR1 MDHEN and CDR2 SYDVKM. V was pared by 3 bases and J by 4 bases, with 12 bases between. This CDR3 is built from 14 residues. Here the CDR3 reads CASSFSTVPYGYTF. CDR3 DNA: TGTGCCAGCAGTTTCTCGACGGTCCCCTATGGCTACACCTTC.

The chain uses TRBV19 and TRBJ1-3; 7 bases agree with TRBD1. Germline lookup yields CDR1 LNHDA and CDR2 SQIVND (reference sequence). CDR3 size: 14 residues. The V segment lost 4 bases and the J segment 5 bases; nucleotides outside the gene matches: 5. Here the CDR3 reads CASSTRDSRNTIYF. CDR3 in DNA: TGTGCCAGTAGTACAAGGGACAGCAGAAACACCATATATTTT. Looking up the rest from reference TRBV19 and TRBJ1-3 gives the full variable domain: DGGITQSPKYLFRKEGQNVTLSCEQNLNHDAMYWYRQDPGQGLRLIYYSQIVNDFQKGDIAEGYSVSREKKESFPLTVTSAQKNPTAFYLCASSTRDSRNTIYFGEGSWLTVV.

This clone occurred once. The chain joins TRBV5-1 to TRBJ1-6; D is uncertain. Germline lookup yields CDR1 SGHRS and CDR2 YFSETQ. There are 17 residues in the CDR3. The V end lost 0 bases, the J end lost 7 bases, and 17 bases lay between the germline ends. In DNA form, the CDR3 reads TGCGCCAGCAGCTTGGTACGCTTGGACCGGACGAATTCACCCCTCCACTTT. This codes for CASSLVRLDRTNSPLHF.

The chain combines TRBV6-5 with TRBJ2-1, with 9 positions matching TRBD1. Germline lookup yields CDR1 MNHEY and CDR2 SVGAGI. The length of the CDR3 is 12 residues. V lost 5 bases, J lost 8 bases, and 1 base stayed unmatched. CDR3 DNA sequence: TGTGCCAGCAGTCGGGACAGGGATGAGCAGTTCTTC. It is translated as CASSRDRDEQFF.

The chain carries TRBV4-1 and TRBJ2-5; 13 positions match TRBD2. The J call may not be correct, given that the DNA end is closer to TRBJ2-7. There are 15 residues in the CDR3. Per the germline V gene, CDR1 is MGHRA and CDR2 is YSYEKL. DNA for the CDR3: TGCGCCAGCAGCTCCGGACTAGCGGGAGCCTACGAGCAGTACTTC. Its translation is CASSSGLAGAYEQYF.

This chain links TRBV11-2 with TRBJ2-2; D gene ambiguous. V dropped 6 bases and J dropped 3 bases, with 11 bases sitting between them. Germline V gene data show CDR1 as SGHAT and CDR2 as FQNNGV. This CDR3 is built from 14 residues. The CDR3 loop is CASSYDPYTGELFF. The CDR3 nucleotides are TGTGCCAGCAGTTACGACCCTTACACCGGGGAGCTGTTTTTT.

This chain links TRBV28 with TRBJ2-7, with 10 bases aligning to TRBD2. Germline lookup yields CDR1 MDHEN and CDR2 SYDVKM. Trimming took 4 bases from V and 3 from J; bases not matched to a gene: 6. CDR3 length: 15 residues. The CDR3 DNA is TGTGCCAGCAGTTCCTCTAGCGGGAGAGTCTACGAGCAGTACTTC. Protein product: CASSSSSGRVYEQYF.

A single count supports this clone. The chain is built from TRBV9 and TRBJ2-3; D remains unclear. From germline, CDR1 is SGDLS and CDR2 YYNGEE. V was trimmed by 2 bases and J by 0 bases, leaving 7 bases between them. This CDR3 comprises 14 residues. CDR3 protein: CASSVKSSTDTQYF. CDR3 DNA: TGTGCCAGCAGCGTTAAGTCTAGCACAGATACGCAGTATTTT.

This clone appeared once. The V call is TRBV6-6, the J call TRBJ1-1; no reliable D call. CDR1 MNHNY and CDR2 SVGAGI come from the germline V gene (reference sequence). The length of the CDR3 is 13 residues. Trimming left V 6 bases short and J 0 bases short, with 8 bases between. CDR3 region: CASSTDLNTEAFF. The CDR3 nucleotides are TGTGCCAGCAGCACCGATTTGAACACTGAAGCTTTCTTT.

The chain is built from TRBV11-2 and TRBJ1-2; tentatively, D is TRBD1 (6 bases). Germline V CDR1 and CDR2: SGHAT, FQNNGV. The CDR3 covers 17 residues. V lost 3 bases and J lost 0, with 17 bases in between. CDR3 sequence reads: CASSLGLTGIANYGYTF. The CDR3 DNA reads as TGTGCCAGCAGCTTGGGATTAACAGGGATCGCTAACTATGGCTACACCTTC.

This clone was counted between two and nine times. V gene TRBV6-1 combines with J gene TRBJ2-7, with a tentative D call TRBD2 (5 bases). CDR1 is MNHNS, CDR2 SASEGT, per germline. V lost 5 bases and J lost 0, with 11 bases in between. The CDR3 runs 14 residues. CDR3 DNA sequence: TGTGCCAGCAGTTTGGACTGGAGCTCCTACGAGCAGTACTTC. Translation gives CASSLDWSSYEQYF.

This clone came up a few times. The chain combines TRBV9 with TRBJ1-2, with 7 positions matching TRBD1. V lost 3 bases and J lost 0; bases outside the gene matches: 5. This CDR3 has 15 residues. The germline CDR1 and CDR2 sequences are SGDLS and YYNGEE. The DNA of the CDR3 is TGTGCCAGCAGCGGCTTGGGACAGACTAACTATGGCTACACCTTC. Residues: CASSGLGQTNYGYTF.

This chain uses TRBV19 with TRBJ2-3; 7 bases fit TRBD2. J was trimmed by 2 bases and V by 3 bases; bases with no gene match: 8. The CDR3 is made up of 16 amino acids. CDR1 and CDR2 from the germline V gene are LNHDA and SQIVND (reference sequence). The CDR3: CASSIRASGYTDTQYF. Here the CDR3 DNA reads TGTGCCAGTAGTATCAGGGCTAGCGGATACACAGATACGCAGTATTTT.

The chain carries TRBV6-1 and TRBJ1-1, with TRBD1 matching 7 bases. Germline V gene lookup returns CDR1 MNHNS and CDR2 SASEGT. This CDR3 is built from 16 residues. Germline trimming cut 5 bases from V and 5 bases from J; bases unmatched to any gene: 14. CDR3 residues: CASSKGPNRGGTEAFF. CDR3 sequence (DNA): TGTGCCAGCAGTAAAGGACCAAACAGGGGAGGGACTGAAGCTTTCTTT.

The chain combines TRBV5-4 with TRBJ2-2; D perhaps matches TRBD2 (6 bases). The CDR3 is made up of 15 amino acids. The V gene's germline CDR1 is SGHNT and CDR2 YYREEE (reference sequence). V lost 4 bases and J lost 1, with 11 bases in between. In DNA form, the CDR3 reads TGTGCCAGCAGCCTAGGGCGGGGGAACACCGGGGAGCTGTTTTTT. This sequence encodes CASSLGRGNTGELFF.